This T cell receptor (beta chain) is from a study of CD8 T cells in ankylosing spondylitis. TCRdb independently ran MiXCR on the 5' RACE reads; one entry per CDR3 protein. The table records approximately 100,000 distinct CDR3 sequences, 20% to 30% of them present only once. The V segment lost 6 bases and the J segment 7 bases; nucleotides outside the gene matches: 4. Germline lookup yields CDR1 MGHRA and CDR2 YSYEKL. This CDR3 is 13 amino acids long. The sequence was obtained from a male donor with ankylosing spondylitis. The gene calls are TRBV4-1 and TRBJ2-1; 9 bases match TRBD1. The source material was synovial fluid, either unsorted or a sorted T cell fraction (not recorded which). CDR3: CASRGQGYNEQFF. CDR3 DNA sequence: TGCGCCAGCAGGGGACAGGGCTATAATGAGCAGTTCTTC.